This is a list of T cell receptor beta chains from one sample in a study of shared clonotypes between healthy human individuals. Produced via immunoSEQ multiplex PCR; TCRdb's table is partial and in-frame only. Of some 700,000 clones in the sample, less than 95% were seen once. Sequenced sample: memory CD8+ T cells from PBMCs. The receptors were sampled from a man aged 18 to 29 in good health. Some clones in this sample may be carry-over from other donors' samples. CDR3s include the opening cysteine and the closing phenylalanine or tryptophan. D genes are given only for firm matches. Only part of the rows carry a size: once, few, many, or a class if the clone is expanded.

v_call	j_call	d_call	clone_size	cdr3_aa	cdr3_nt
TRBV27	TRBJ2-1	.	.	CASSLSSSNEQFF	TGTGCCAGCAGTTTATCTAGTTCCAATGAGCAGTTCTTC
TRBV7-6	TRBJ1-1	.	.	CASSLVFGGTSLNTEAFF	TGTGCCAGCAGCTTAGTTTTCGGCGGGACATCCTTGAACACTGAAGCTTTCTTT
TRBV27	TRBJ1-1	.	once	CASPRGNRPEEAFF	TGTGCCAGCCCCCGAGGGAACCGACCCGAAGAAGCTTTCTTT
TRBV6-5	TRBJ2-7	.	.	CASSRRLTPSYEQYF	TGTGCCAGCAGCCGTCGACTAACCCCTTCCTACGAGCAGTACTTC
TRBV4-3	TRBJ2-1	TRBD2	.	CASSQDRVAGGPYEQFF	TGCGCCAGCAGCCAAGATAGAGTAGCGGGAGGGCCCTATGAGCAGTTCTTC
TRBV19	TRBJ1-1	.	.	CASKEGTTEAFF	TGTGCCAGTAAGGAGGGGACAACTGAAGCTTTCTTT
TRBV2	TRBJ2-7	.	.	CASGPARGARFEQYF	TGTGCCAGCGGCCCCGCCCGGGGCGCCCGGTTCGAGCAGTACTTC
TRBV10-2	TRBJ1-1	.	few	CASSEGLPFF	TGCGCCAGCAGTGAGGGCCTGCCTTTCTTT
TRBV6-1	TRBJ2-5	TRBD1	.	CASRRSGQQETQYF	TGTGCCAGCAGACGATCGGGACAGCAAGAGACCCAGTACTTC
TRBV28	TRBJ2-7	.	.	CASSPSGQSYEQYF	TGTGCCAGCAGCCCCAGCGGACAGTCCTACGAGCAGTACTTC
TRBV18	TRBJ1-2	.	.	CASSLGKGYGYTF	TGTGCCAGCTCTTTGGGGAAGGGCTATGGCTACACCTTC
TRBV19	TRBJ2-1	TRBD1	.	CASSPDREGRYNEQFF	TGTGCCAGTAGTCCGGACAGGGAAGGTCGCTACAATGAGCAGTTCTTC
TRBV7-9	TRBJ2-4	.	.	CASSLVGGNPAKNIQYF	TGTGCCAGCAGCTTAGTGGGCGGGAACCCGGCCAAAAACATTCAGTACTTC
TRBV2	TRBJ2-1	.	.	CAMGGDPLSDEQFF	TGTGCCATGGGCGGGGACCCCTTGAGCGATGAGCAGTTCTTC
TRBV7-2	TRBJ1-5	.	once	CASSKHQSHQPQHF	TGTGCCAGCAGCAAACATCAGTCTCATCAGCCCCAGCATTTT
TRBV30	TRBJ1-1	TRBD1	.	CAWSAGQSNTEAFF	TGTGCCTGGAGTGCGGGACAGTCAAACACTGAAGCTTTCTTT
TRBV5-6	TRBJ2-1	TRBD2	once	CASSLSSGGALNEQFF	TGTGCCAGCAGCTTGTCGTCGGGAGGGGCGCTCAATGAGCAGTTCTTC
TRBV7-2	TRBJ2-7	TRBD2	.	CASSLLAGSGEQYF	TGTGCCAGCAGCTTACTAGCGGGGTCGGGTGAGCAGTACTTC
TRBV7-9	TRBJ2-7	.	.	CASSLVLEPHEQYF	TGTGCCAGCAGCTTAGTACTGGAGCCCCACGAGCAGTACTTC
TRBV2	TRBJ1-1	TRBD1	.	CASREQGVAFF	TGTGCCAGCAGGGAGCAGGGGGTAGCTTTCTTT
TRBV5-6	TRBJ2-7	TRBD2	.	CASSSGLAGIKWDYEQYF	TGTGCCAGCAGCTCTGGACTAGCGGGAATCAAGTGGGACTACGAGCAGTACTTC
TRBV11-2	TRBJ2-3	TRBD1	.	CASSTHTGGDLRDTQYF	TGTGCCAGCAGCACCCACACAGGGGGCGATCTAAGAGATACGCAGTATTTT
TRBV27	TRBJ2-3	.	.	CASRTRTEGTDTQYF	TGTGCCAGCAGAACAAGGACAGAAGGCACAGATACGCAGTATTTT
TRBV9	TRBJ2-1	.	.	CASSAEHRLSPYNEQFF	TGTGCCAGCAGCGCAGAACATCGACTGTCCCCCTACAATGAGCAGTTCTTC